The clone carrying this TCR beta chain was observed a few times. The antigen is unknown. The CDR3 loop spans 16 amino acids. After removal of 2 bases from V and 6 bases from J, the junction contained 8 bases not matched to a gene. The germline V gene has CDR1 SGHTA and CDR2 FQGNSA. Researchers made TCR cDNA using 5'RACE template switching, and this step added a universal primer site and UMIs. One entry per CDR3 protein, called by TCRdb with MiXCR from the 5' RACE reads. Of fewer than 450,000 distinct CDR3 sequences in the sample, less than 9.5% were seen once. This sample is part of a study of T cells after yellow fever vaccination. About the research overall: In the case of low-cell-number fractions, SMART-Seq v4 Ultra Low Input was used for preparation. Overall study findings and caveats: Some clonotypes were seen in both the CD4 and the CD8 compartments. These made up a small share and likely arose from convergent recombination.

This TCR came from a man between 18 and 29 years old who received the YFV17D yellow fever vaccine. The J gene is TRBJ2-2, the V gene TRBV7-2; 8 bases are a match to TRBD2. The sample in question was PBMCs, obtained roughly 46 days after the first yellow fever vaccination. The CDR3 nucleotides read TGTGCCAGCAGCTTAATTAGGACGGGGGGGCCCGGGGAGCTGTTTTTT. This translates into CASSLIRTGGPGELFF.